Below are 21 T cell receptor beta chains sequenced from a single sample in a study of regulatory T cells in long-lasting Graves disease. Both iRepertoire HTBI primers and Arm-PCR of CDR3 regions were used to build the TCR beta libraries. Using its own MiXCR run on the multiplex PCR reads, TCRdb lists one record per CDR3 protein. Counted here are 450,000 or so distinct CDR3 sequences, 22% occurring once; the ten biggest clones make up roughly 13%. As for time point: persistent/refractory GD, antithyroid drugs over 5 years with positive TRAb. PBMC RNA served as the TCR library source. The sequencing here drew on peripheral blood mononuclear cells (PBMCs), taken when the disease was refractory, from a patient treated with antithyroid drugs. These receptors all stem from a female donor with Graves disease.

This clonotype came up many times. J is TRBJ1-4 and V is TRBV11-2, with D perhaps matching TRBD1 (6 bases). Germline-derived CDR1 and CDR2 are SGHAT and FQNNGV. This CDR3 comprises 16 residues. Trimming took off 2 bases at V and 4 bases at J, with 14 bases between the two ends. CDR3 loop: CASSLNGGGINEKLFF. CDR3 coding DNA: TGTGCCAGCAGCTTAAATGGAGGGGGAATTAATGAAAAACTGTTTTTT. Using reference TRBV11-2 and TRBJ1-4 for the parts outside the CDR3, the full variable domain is EAGVAQSPRYKIIEKRQSVAFWCNPISGHATLYWYQQILGQGPKLLIQFQNNGVVDDSQLPKDRFSAERLKGVDSTLKIQPAKLEDSAVYLCASSLNGGGINEKLFFGSGTQLSVL.

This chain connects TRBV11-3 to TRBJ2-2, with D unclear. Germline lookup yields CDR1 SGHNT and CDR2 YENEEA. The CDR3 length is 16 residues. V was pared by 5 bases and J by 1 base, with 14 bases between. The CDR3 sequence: CASSQDTYMNTGELFF. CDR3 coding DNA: TGTGCCAGCAGCCAAGACACTTACATGAACACCGGGGAGCTGTTTTTT.

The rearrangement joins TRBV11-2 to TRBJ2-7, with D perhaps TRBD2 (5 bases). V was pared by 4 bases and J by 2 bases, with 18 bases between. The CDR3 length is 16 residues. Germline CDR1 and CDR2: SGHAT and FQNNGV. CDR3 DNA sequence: TGTGCCAGCAGCTCCGTCGGCGGGCCTCTTCCCTACGAGCAGTACTTC. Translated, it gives CASSSVGGPLPYEQYF.

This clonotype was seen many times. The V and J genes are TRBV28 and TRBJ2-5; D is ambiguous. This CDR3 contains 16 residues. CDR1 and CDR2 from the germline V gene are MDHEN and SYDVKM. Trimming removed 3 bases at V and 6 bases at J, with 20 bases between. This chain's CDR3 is CASSFVDGAFRKTQYF. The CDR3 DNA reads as TGTGCCAGCAGTTTCGTGGACGGAGCTTTCCGAAAGACCCAGTACTTC. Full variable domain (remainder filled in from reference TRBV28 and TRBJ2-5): DVKVTQSSRYLVKRTGEKVFLECVQDMDHENMFWYRQDPGLGLRLIYFSYDVKMKEKGDIPEGYSVSREKKERFSLILESASTNQTSMYLCASSFVDGAFRKTQYFGPGTRLLVL.

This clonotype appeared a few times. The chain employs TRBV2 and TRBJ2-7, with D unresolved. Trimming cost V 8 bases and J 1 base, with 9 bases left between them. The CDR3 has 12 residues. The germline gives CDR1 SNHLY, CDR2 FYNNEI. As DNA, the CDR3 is TGTGCCAGCGACGACTCGTCCTACGAGCAGTACTTC. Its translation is CASDDSSYEQYF.

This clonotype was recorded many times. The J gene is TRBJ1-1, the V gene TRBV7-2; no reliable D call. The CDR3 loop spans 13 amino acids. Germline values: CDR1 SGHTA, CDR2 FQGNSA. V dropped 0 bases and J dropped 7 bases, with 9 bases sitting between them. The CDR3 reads CASSLAGQLEAFF. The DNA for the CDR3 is TGTGCCAGCAGCTTAGCAGGGCAGCTTGAAGCTTTCTTT.

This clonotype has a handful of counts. CDR3 loop: CASGPGTGGNTGELFF. In nucleotides, the CDR3 is TGTGCCAGCGGGCCCGGGACAGGGGGCAACACCGGGGAGCTGTTTTTT. The V and J genes are TRBV2 and TRBJ2-2, with 12 bases lining up with TRBD1. Looked up from germline, CDR1 is SNHLY and CDR2 is FYNNEI. CDR3 length: 16 residues. After removal of 8 bases from V and 2 bases from J, the junction contained 6 bases not matched to a gene.

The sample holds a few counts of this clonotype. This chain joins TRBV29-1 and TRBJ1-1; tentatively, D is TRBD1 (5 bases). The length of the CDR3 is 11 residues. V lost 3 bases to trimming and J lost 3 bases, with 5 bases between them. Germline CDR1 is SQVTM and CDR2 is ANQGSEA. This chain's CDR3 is CSVEGDTEAFF. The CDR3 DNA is TGCAGCGTTGAGGGGGACACTGAAGCTTTCTTT.

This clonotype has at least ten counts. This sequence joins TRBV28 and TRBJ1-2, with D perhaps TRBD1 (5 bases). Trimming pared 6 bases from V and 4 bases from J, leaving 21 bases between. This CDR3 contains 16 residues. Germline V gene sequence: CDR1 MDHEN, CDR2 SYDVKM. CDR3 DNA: TGTGCCAGCAGCACTCCGGACATATCTGAAGCCTATGGCTACACCTTC. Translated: CASSTPDISEAYGYTF.

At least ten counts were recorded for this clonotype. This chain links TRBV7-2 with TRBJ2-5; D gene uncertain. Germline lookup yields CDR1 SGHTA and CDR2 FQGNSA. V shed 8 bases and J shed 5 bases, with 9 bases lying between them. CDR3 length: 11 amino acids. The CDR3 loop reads CASEYSETQYF. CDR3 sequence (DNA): TGTGCCAGCGAATACTCCGAGACCCAGTACTTC. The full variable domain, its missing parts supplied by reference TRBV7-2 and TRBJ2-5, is GAGVSQSPSNKVTEKGKDVELRCDPISGHTALYWYRQSLGQGLEFLIYFQGNSAPDKSGLPSDRFSAERTGGSVSTLTIQRTQQEDSAVYLCASEYSETQYFGPGTRLLVL.

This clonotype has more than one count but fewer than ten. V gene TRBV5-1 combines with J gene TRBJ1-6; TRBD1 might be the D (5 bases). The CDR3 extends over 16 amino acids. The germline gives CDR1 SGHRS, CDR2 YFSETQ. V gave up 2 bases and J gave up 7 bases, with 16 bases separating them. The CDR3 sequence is CASSLRPGGENSPLHF. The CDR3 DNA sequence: TGCGCCAGCAGCTTACGGCCCGGGGGAGAAAATTCACCCCTCCACTTT.

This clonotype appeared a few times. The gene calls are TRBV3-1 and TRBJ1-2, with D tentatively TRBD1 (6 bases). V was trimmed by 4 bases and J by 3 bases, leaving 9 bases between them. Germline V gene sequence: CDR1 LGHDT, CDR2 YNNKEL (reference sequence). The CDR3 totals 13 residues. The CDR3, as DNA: TGTGCCAGCAGCCGAGGGGGGGACTATGGCTACACCTTC. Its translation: CASSRGGDYGYTF.

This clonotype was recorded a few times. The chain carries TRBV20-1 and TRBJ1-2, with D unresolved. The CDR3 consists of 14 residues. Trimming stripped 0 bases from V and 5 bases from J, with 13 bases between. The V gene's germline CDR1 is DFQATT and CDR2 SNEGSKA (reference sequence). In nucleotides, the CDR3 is TGCAGTGCTAGAGACCCCCCGGGAATATATGGCTACACCTTC. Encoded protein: CSARDPPGIYGYTF.

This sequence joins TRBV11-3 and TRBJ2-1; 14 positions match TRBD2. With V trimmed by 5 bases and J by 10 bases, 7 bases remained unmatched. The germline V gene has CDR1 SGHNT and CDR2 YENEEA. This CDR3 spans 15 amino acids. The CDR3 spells CASSKGLAGAGEQFF. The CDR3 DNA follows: TGTGCCAGCAGCAAGGGACTAGCGGGAGCGGGGGAGCAGTTCTTC.

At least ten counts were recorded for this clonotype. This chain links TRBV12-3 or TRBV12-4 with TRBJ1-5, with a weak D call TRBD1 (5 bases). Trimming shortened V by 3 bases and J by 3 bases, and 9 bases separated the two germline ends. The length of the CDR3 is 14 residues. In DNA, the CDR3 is TGTGCCAGCAGTTTTTTAGGGGACAATCAGCCCCAGCATTTT. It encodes CASSFLGDNQPQHF.

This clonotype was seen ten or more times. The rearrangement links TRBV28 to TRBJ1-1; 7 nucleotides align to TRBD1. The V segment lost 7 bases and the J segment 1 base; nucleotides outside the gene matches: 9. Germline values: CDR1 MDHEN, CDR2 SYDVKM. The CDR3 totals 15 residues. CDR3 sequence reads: CASTFMGQSNTEAFF. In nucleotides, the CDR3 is TGTGCCAGCACCTTCATGGGACAGTCGAACACTGAAGCTTTCTTT. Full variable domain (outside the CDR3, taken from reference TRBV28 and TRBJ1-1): DVKVTQSSRYLVKRTGEKVFLECVQDMDHENMFWYRQDPGLGLRLIYFSYDVKMKEKGDIPEGYSVSREKKERFSLILESASTNQTSMYLCASTFMGQSNTEAFFGQGTRLTVV.

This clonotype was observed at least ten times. The CDR3 DNA follows: TGTGCCAGCAGCCCCCAGACTAGCGGGGGTGAGGCCCAGTACTTC. Its protein is CASSPQTSGGEAQYF. The V and J genes are TRBV7-2 and TRBJ2-5; 12 bases align to TRBD2. The ends lost 5 bases at V and 9 bases at J; junction bases unmatched: 10. The CDR3 is 15 residues long. Germline-derived CDR1 and CDR2 are SGHTA and FQGNSA.

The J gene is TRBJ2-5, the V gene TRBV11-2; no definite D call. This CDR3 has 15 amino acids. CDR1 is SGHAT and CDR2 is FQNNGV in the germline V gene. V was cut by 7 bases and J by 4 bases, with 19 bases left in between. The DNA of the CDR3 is TGTGCCAGCACCTGGGGTAAGGGAACTGCAGAGACCCAGTACTTC. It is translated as CASTWGKGTAETQYF.

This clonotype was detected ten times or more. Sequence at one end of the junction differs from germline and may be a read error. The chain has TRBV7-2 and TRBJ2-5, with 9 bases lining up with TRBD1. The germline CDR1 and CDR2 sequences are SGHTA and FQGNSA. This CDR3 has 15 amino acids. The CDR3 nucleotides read TGTGCCAGCAGCGCCTGGGGACAGGGTGTGGAGACCCAATACTTC. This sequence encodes CASSAWGQGVETQYF.

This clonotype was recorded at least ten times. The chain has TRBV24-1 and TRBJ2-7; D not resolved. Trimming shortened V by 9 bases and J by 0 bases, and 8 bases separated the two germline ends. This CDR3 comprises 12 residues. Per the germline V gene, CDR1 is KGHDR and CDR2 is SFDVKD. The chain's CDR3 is CATSGGSYEQYF. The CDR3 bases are TGTGCCACCTCTGGCGGCTCCTACGAGCAGTACTTC.

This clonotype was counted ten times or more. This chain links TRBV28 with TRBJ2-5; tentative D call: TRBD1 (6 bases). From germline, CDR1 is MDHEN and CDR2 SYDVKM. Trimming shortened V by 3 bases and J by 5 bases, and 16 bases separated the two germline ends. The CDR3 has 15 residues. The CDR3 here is CASSLLSHQGETQYF. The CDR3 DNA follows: TGTGCCAGCAGTTTGTTAAGCCACCAGGGGGAGACCCAGTACTTC.